One sample yielded the 4 T cell receptor beta chains listed below, sequenced in a study of blood T cell repertoires in COVID-19. The data were produced by immunoSEQ multiplex PCR, yet TCRdb's version contains in-frame clones alone and is incomplete. The sample includes 86,000 or so clones, nearly 95% of them seen just once. The sequenced material came from peripheral blood. These receptors were taken from a human donor with active COVID-19. The donor label of this sample is uncertain.

The V and J genes are TRBV19 and TRBJ2-2; 9 bases fit TRBD1. V lost 7 bases to trimming and J lost 4 bases; unmatched junction nucleotides: 7. Per germline, CDR1 LNHDA and CDR2 SQIVND (reference sequence). The CDR3 spans 15 residues. CDR3 amino acids: CASTKTGGSTGELFF. CDR3 bases: TGTGCCAGTACCAAGACAGGGGGGAGCACCGGGGAGCTGTTTTTT. Combining the CDR3 with reference TRBV19 and TRBJ2-2 gives the whole variable domain DGGITQSPKYLFRKEGQNVTLSCEQNLNHDAMYWYRQDPGQGLRLIYYSQIVNDFQKGDIAEGYSVSREKKESFPLTVTSAQKNPTAFYLCASTKTGGSTGELFFGEGSRLTVL.

The chain uses TRBV18 and TRBJ2-2; D ambiguous. The CDR3 length is 15 residues. Looked up from germline, CDR1 is KGHSH and CDR2 is LQKENI. The V end lost 2 bases, the J end lost 1 base, and 8 bases lay between the germline ends. CDR3: CASSPDTKNTGELFF. The CDR3 region has the DNA TGTGCCAGCTCACCAGACACCAAGAACACCGGGGAGCTGTTTTTT.

The chain is built from TRBV11-2 and TRBJ2-3; TRBD2 agrees at 11 bases. The CDR3 loop spans 18 amino acids. The germline V gene encodes CDR1 SGHAT and CDR2 FQNNGV. The V and J ends lost 1 base and 6 bases, in that order; junction bases with no gene match: 12. This chain's CDR3 is CASSLVSASGGYGDTQYF. CDR3 nucleotide sequence: TGTGCCAGCAGCTTAGTATCGGCTAGCGGGGGGTACGGGGATACGCAGTATTTT.

The chain has TRBV5-1 and TRBJ1-2, with 12 bases identical to TRBD1. The germline V gene encodes CDR1 SGHRS and CDR2 YFSETQ. CDR3 size: 18 residues. With 4 bases clipped from V and 2 bases from J, the junction kept 12 bases outside the gene matches. The CDR3 loop reads CASSLRSGTGGANYGYTF. CDR3 nucleotides: TGCGCCAGCAGCCTGAGATCCGGGACAGGGGGCGCGAACTATGGCTACACCTTC.